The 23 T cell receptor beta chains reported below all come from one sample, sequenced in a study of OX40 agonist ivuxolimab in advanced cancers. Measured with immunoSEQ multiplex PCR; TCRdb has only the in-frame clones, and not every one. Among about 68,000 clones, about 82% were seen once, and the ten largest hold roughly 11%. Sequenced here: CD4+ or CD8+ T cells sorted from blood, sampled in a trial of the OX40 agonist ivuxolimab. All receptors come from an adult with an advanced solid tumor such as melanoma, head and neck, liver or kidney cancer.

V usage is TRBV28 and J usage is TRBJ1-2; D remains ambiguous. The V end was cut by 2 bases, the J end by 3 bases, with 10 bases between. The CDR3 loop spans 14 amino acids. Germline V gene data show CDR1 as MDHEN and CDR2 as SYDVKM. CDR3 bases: TGTGCCAGCAGTTTACCCTATAGGTACTATGGCTACACCTTC. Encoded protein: CASSLPYRYYGYTF.

CDR3 sequence: CSVCGGLTDTQYF. The CDR3 DNA sequence: TGCAGCGTTTGCGGGGGGTTGACAGATACGCAGTATTTT. The chain is built from TRBV29-1 and TRBJ2-3, with 8 bases that match TRBD2. CDR3 size: 13 residues. The V and J ends lost 5 bases and 3 bases, in that order; junction bases with no gene match: 4. Germline V lookup: CDR1 SQVTM, CDR2 ANQGSEA.

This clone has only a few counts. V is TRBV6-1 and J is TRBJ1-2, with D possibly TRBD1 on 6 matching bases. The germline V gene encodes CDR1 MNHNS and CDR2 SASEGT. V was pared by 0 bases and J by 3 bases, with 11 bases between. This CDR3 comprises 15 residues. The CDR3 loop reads CASSEAGRGHYGYTF. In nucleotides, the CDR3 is TGTGCCAGCAGTGAAGCGGGTCGGGGGCACTATGGCTACACCTTC.

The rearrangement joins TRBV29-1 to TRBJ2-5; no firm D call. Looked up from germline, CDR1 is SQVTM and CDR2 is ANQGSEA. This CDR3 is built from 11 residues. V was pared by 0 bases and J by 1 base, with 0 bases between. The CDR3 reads CSVEDQETQYF. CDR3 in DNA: TGCAGCGTTGAAGACCAAGAGACCCAGTACTTC.

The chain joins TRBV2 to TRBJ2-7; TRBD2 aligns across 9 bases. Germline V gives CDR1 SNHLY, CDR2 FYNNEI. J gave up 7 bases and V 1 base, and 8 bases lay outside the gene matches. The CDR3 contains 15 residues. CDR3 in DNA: TGTGCCAGCAGTGAAGGGTTAGCGGGGGTCTGGGAGCAGTACGTC. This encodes CASSEGLAGVWEQYV.

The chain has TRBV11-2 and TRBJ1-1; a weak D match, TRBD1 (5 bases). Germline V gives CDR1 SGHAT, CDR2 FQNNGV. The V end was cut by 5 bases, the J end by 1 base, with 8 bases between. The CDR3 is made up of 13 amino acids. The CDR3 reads CASSPTGNTEAFF. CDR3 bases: TGTGCCAGCAGCCCTACAGGGAACACTGAAGCTTTCTTT.

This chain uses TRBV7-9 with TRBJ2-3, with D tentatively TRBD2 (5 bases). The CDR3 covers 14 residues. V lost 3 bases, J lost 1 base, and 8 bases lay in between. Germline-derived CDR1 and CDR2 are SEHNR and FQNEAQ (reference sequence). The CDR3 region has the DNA TGTGCCAGCAGCTTGGGAGTTCGCACAGATACGCAGTATTTT. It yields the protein CASSLGVRTDTQYF.

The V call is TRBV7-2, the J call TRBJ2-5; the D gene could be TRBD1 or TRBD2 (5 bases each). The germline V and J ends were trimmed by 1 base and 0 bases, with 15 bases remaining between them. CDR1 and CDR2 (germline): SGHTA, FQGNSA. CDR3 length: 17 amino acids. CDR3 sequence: CASSLGLTRGYQETQYF. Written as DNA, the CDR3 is TGTGCCAGCAGCTTAGGCCTAACCCGGGGCTACCAAGAGACCCAGTACTTC. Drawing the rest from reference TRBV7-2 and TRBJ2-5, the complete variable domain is GAGVSQSPSNKVTEKGKDVELRCDPISGHTALYWYRQSLGQGLEFLIYFQGNSAPDKSGLPSDRFSAERTGGSVSTLTIQRTQQEDSAVYLCASSLGLTRGYQETQYFGPGTRLLVL.

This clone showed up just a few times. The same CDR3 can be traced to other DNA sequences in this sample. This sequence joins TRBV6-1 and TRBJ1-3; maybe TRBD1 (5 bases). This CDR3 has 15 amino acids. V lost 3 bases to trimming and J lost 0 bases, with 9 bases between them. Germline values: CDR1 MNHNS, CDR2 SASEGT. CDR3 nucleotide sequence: TGTGCCAGCAGTGAGGGGCCCAGCTCTGGAAACACCATATATTTT. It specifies CASSEGPSSGNTIYF.

The CDR3: CASSVRANTGELFF. The CDR3, as DNA: TGTGCCAGCAGTGTTAGGGCGAACACCGGGGAGCTGTTTTTT. The chain is built from TRBV2 and TRBJ2-2, with no clear D. Trimming removed 4 bases from V and 0 bases from J, with 6 bases in between. CDR3 size: 14 residues. Germline V gives CDR1 SNHLY, CDR2 FYNNEI.

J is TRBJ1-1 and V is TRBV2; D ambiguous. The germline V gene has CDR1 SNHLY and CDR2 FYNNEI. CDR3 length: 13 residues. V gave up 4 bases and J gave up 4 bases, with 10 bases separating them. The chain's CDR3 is CASSGTEGTEAFF. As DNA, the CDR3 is TGTGCCAGCAGTGGGACGGAGGGCACTGAAGCTTTCTTT.

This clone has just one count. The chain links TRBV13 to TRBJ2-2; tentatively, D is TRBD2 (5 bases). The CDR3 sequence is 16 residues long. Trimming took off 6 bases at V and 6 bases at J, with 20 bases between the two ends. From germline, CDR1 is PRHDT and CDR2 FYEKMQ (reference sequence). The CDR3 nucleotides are TGTGCCAGCAGACAGAAGGACTTCGGGCCCTCCGGGGAGCTGTTTTTT. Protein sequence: CASRQKDFGPSGELFF. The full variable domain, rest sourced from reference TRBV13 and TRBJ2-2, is AAGVIQSPRHLIKEKRETATLKCYPIPRHDTVYWYQQGPGQDPQFLISFYEKMQSDKGSIPDRFSAQQFSDYHSELNMSSLELGDSALYFCASRQKDFGPSGELFFGEGSRLTVL.

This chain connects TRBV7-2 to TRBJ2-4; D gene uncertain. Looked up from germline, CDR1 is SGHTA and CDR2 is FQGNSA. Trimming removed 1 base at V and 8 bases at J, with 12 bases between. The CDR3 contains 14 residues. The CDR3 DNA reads TGTGCCAGCAGCTTAGGCCCCAGCCGGGACATTCAGTACTTC. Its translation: CASSLGPSRDIQYF.

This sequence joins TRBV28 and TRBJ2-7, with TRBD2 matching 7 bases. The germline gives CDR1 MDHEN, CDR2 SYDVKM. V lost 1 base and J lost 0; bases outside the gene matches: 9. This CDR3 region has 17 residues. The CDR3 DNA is TGTGCCAGCAGTTTATCCCGTCGAGGGACTATCTCCTACGAGCAGTACTTC. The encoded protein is CASSLSRRGTISYEQYF.

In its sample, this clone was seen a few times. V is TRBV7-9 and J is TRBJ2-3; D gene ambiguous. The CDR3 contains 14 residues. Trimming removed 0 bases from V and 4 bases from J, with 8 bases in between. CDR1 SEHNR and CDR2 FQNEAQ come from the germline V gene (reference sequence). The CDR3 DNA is TGTGCCAGCAGCTTAGCGGGATTGGCAGATACGCAGTATTTT. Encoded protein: CASSLAGLADTQYF.

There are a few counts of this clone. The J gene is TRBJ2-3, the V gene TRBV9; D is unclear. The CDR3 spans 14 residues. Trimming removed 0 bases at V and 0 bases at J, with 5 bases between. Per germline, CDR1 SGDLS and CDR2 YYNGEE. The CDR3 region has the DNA TGTGCCAGCAGCGTAGACGGGAGCACAGATACGCAGTATTTT. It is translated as CASSVDGSTDTQYF. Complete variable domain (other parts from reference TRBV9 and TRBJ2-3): DSGVTQTPKHLITATGQRVTLRCSPRSGDLSVYWYQQSLDQGLQFLIQYYNGEERAKGNILERFSAQQFPDLHSELNLSSLELGDSALYFCASSVDGSTDTQYFGPGTRLTVL.

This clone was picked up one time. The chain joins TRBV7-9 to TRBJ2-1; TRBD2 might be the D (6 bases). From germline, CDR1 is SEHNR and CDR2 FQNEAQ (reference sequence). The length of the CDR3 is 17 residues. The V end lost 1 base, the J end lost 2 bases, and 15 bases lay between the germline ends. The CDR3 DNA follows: TGTGCCAGCAGCTTAGGTGGCGGGGCTCGGACCTACAATGAGCAGTTCTTC. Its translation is CASSLGGGARTYNEQFF.

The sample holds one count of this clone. CDR3: CASSIRTGWETQYF. The CDR3 nucleotides read TGTGCCAGTAGTATCCGGACAGGCTGGGAGACCCAGTACTTC. The V and J genes are TRBV19 and TRBJ2-5, with 7 bases matching TRBD1. CDR3 length: 14 amino acids. V dropped 3 bases and J dropped 5; count of bases not matched to a gene: 6. Germline V gives CDR1 LNHDA, CDR2 SQIVND (reference sequence). The full variable domain, completed using reference TRBV19 and TRBJ2-5, is DGGITQSPKYLFRKEGQNVTLSCEQNLNHDAMYWYRQDPGQGLRLIYYSQIVNDFQKGDIAEGYSVSREKKESFPLTVTSAQKNPTAFYLCASSIRTGWETQYFGPGTRLLVL.

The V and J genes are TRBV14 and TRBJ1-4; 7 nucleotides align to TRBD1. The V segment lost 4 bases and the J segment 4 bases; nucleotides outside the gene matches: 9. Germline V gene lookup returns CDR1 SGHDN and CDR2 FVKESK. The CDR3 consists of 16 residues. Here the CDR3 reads CASSRPTGKYNEKLFF. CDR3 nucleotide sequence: TGTGCCAGCAGCCGACCGACAGGGAAATATAATGAAAAACTGTTTTTT.

CDR3 sequence (DNA): TGTGCCAGCTCACCACTGGACGGGAGGACAGCTAACTATGGCTACACCTTC. Amino acid sequence: CASSPLDGRTANYGYTF. The J gene is TRBJ1-2, the V gene TRBV18, with D possibly matching TRBD1 (6 bases). Germline CDR1 is KGHSH and CDR2 is LQKENI. The CDR3 consists of 17 residues. V was trimmed by 1 base and J by 0 bases, leaving 15 bases between them. The variable domain in full, completed from reference TRBV18 and TRBJ1-2, reads NAGVMQNPRHLVRRRGQEARLRCSPMKGHSHVYWYRQLPEEGLKFMVYLQKENIIDESGMPKERFSAEFPKEGPSILRIQQVVRGDSAAYFCASSPLDGRTANYGYTFGSGTRLTVV.

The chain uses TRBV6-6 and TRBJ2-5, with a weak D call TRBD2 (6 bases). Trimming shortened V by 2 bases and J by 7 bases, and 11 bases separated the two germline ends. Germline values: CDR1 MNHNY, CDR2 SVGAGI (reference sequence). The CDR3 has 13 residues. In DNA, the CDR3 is TGTGCCAGCAGTTACGGGGGGAAAGCGACCCAGTACTTC. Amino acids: CASSYGGKATQYF.

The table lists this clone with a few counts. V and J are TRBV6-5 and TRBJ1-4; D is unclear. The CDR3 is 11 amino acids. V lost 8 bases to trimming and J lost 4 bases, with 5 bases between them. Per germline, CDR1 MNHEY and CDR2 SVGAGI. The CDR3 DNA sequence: TGTGCCAGCCGCCGTAATGAAAAACTGTTTTTT. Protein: CASRRNEKLFF.

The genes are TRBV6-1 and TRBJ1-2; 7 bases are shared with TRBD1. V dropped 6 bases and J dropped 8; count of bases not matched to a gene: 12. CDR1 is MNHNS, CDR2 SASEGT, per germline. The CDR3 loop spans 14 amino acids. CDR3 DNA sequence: TGTGCCAGCAGCTTTCAGACAGGGATGGGAGGCTACACCTTC. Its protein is CASSFQTGMGGYTF.